This T cell receptor (beta chain) was sequenced for a study of blood T cell repertoires in COVID-19. TCRdb's table, derived via immunoSEQ multiplex PCR, lists solely in-frame clones and lacks some. Among approximately 230,000 clones, less than 85% were seen once, and the ten largest hold 4.9%. The CDR3 covers 15 residues. Germline lookup yields CDR1 SEHNR and CDR2 FQNEAQ (reference sequence). Trimming cost V 4 bases and J 3 bases; bases outside gene matches: 5. Material: peripheral blood. The TCR originated in a woman over 75 with active or convalescent COVID-19. The rearrangement uses TRBV7-9 and TRBJ2-1, with TRBD1 matching over 8 bases. CDR3 DNA: TGTGCCAGCAGCTCTCTGACAGGGGACTACAATGAGCAGTTCTTC. Amino acids: CASSSLTGDYNEQFF.